A single sample gave rise to the 13 T cell receptor beta chains below, sequenced in a study of blood T cell repertoires in COVID-19. Profiled with immunoSEQ multiplex PCR; TCRdb holds only in-frame clones, not every one. Of about 82,000 clones in the sample, roughly 80% were seen once. The sample taken for sequencing was peripheral blood. The origin of the receptors is a man aged 60 to 69 with COVID-19, enrolled during active disease.

As for this clone: The same CDR3 arises from other DNA sequences in this sample as well. CDR3 protein: CASSLVANTGELFF. The CDR3 DNA reads TGTGCCAGCAGCTTGGTAGCAAACACCGGGGAGCTGTTTTTT. The genes are TRBV5-8 and TRBJ2-2, with D uncertain. The V gene lost 0 bases and the J gene lost 2 bases, with 5 bases spanning the gap. Per the germline V gene, CDR1 is SGHTS and CDR2 is YDEGEE. CDR3 length equals 14 residues.

This clone was picked up a small number of times. J is TRBJ1-5 and V is TRBV19; 9 positions match TRBD1. Trimming at V came to 8 bases and at J to 4 bases, leaving 6 bases not matched to a gene. The CDR3 runs to 14 residues. Looked up from germline, CDR1 is LNHDA and CDR2 is SQIVND (reference sequence). As DNA, the CDR3 is TGTGCCAGTCAACAGGGGGCCCGGAATCAGCCCCAGCATTTT. Its translation is CASQQGARNQPQHF.

The chain couples TRBV5-6 to TRBJ2-7; D remains ambiguous. Trimming cost V 2 bases and J 3 bases, with 9 bases left between them. This CDR3 has 13 residues. Per the germline V gene, CDR1 is SGHDT and CDR2 is YYEEEE. The CDR3 here is CASSLRLGYEQYF. The CDR3 DNA follows: TGTGCCAGCAGCTTACGGCTAGGCTACGAGCAGTACTTC.

The rearrangement links TRBV6-1 to TRBJ1-5; TRBD1 is a possible D gene (5 bases). V was trimmed by 3 bases and J by 5 bases, leaving 11 bases between them. CDR1 is MNHNS, CDR2 SASEGT, per germline. CDR3 length: 14 amino acids. The DNA for the CDR3 is TGTGCCAGCAGTGACCGGGACTGGGATCAGCCCCAGCATTTT. Protein sequence: CASSDRDWDQPQHF.

This clone appeared a few times. The chain recombines TRBV10-3 with TRBJ2-5; 8 bases agree with TRBD2. Unmatched junction bases numbered 3, after V lost 6 bases and J lost 0 bases. The CDR3 consists of 14 residues. Per germline, CDR1 ENHRY and CDR2 SYGVKD. CDR3: CAIRGGGNQETQYF. CDR3 DNA: TGTGCCATCAGGGGCGGGGGGAACCAAGAGACCCAGTACTTC.

The chain is built from TRBV20-1 and TRBJ2-3; 8 positions match TRBD2. Losses at the gene ends were 3 bases for V and 2 bases for J; bases not matched to a gene: 7. Germline CDR1 reads DFQATT; CDR2 reads SNEGSKA (reference sequence). The length of the CDR3 is 15 residues. This chain's CDR3 is CSASKRGGFTDTQYF. The CDR3 nucleotides read TGCAGTGCTAGTAAACGGGGGGGCTTCACAGATACGCAGTATTTT.

This chain connects TRBV11-2 to TRBJ2-2; D is undetermined. The germline V and J ends were trimmed by 5 bases and 0 bases, with 10 bases remaining between them. The CDR3 runs to 15 residues. The V gene's germline CDR1 is SGHAT and CDR2 FQNNGV. CDR3 nucleotides: TGTGCCAGCAGCCAATGGCCCTCGAACACCGGGGAGCTGTTTTTT. Translating it yields CASSQWPSNTGELFF.

J is TRBJ2-3 and V is TRBV5-1, with 7 bases matching TRBD2. Germline values: CDR1 SGHRS, CDR2 YFSETQ. Unmatched junction bases numbered 9, after V lost 4 bases and J lost 4 bases. This CDR3 spans 15 amino acids. Written as DNA, the CDR3 is TGCGCCAGCAGCGCCGGGACTACTCTCGCAGATACGCAGTATTTT. Translating gives CASSAGTTLADTQYF.

V gene TRBV11-3 combines with J gene TRBJ2-7; TRBD1 matches at 9 bases. Trimming at V came to 2 bases and at J to 4 bases, leaving 9 bases not matched to a gene. The CDR3 length is 16 residues. Germline CDR1 and CDR2: SGHNT and YENEEA. CDR3 DNA sequence: TGTGCCAGCAGCTTACGGGGGGACAGGGAACCTTACGAGCAGTACTTC. It is translated as CASSLRGDREPYEQYF.

This clone appeared a few times. The CDR3 here is CTSSLGRSSGNTIYF. The CDR3 nucleotides are TGCACCAGCAGCCTTGGTAGGAGCTCTGGAAACACCATATATTTT. V and J are TRBV1 and TRBJ1-3. TRBV1 is tagged as a pseudogene. This CDR3 region has 15 residues.

This clone was seen once. DNA for the CDR3: TGTGCCAGCAGCACCGGACAGGGGCGGGGGGCCGAAGCTTTCTTT. It specifies CASSTGQGRGAEAFF. The chain uses TRBV7-3 and TRBJ1-1; the match to TRBD1 covers 9 bases. CDR3 length: 15 amino acids. Trimming removed 5 bases from V and 8 bases from J; junction bases left unmatched: 12. The germline V gene encodes CDR1 SGHTA and CDR2 FQGTGA.

This clone was counted between two and nine times. The rearrangement joins TRBV5-4 to TRBJ1-1; tentatively, D is TRBD1 (5 bases). Trimming removed 5 bases from V and 1 base from J, with 12 bases in between. The CDR3 loop spans 14 amino acids. Germline V gene lookup returns CDR1 SGHNT and CDR2 YYREEE (reference sequence). CDR3 nucleotides: TGTGCCAGCAGTCCCTCCCAGGGGAACACTGAAGCTTTCTTT. The encoded protein is CASSPSQGNTEAFF. The full variable domain, in which reference TRBV5-4 and TRBJ1-1 provide the parts outside the CDR3, is ETGVTQSPTHLIKTRGQQVTLRCSSQSGHNTVSWYQQALGQGPQFIFQYYREEENGRGNFPPRFSGLQFPNYSSELNVNALELDDSALYLCASSPSQGNTEAFFGQGTRLTVV.

A few counts support this clone. This chain joins TRBV20-1 and TRBJ2-2, with 7 bases identical to TRBD2. J gave up 5 bases and V 3 bases, and 9 bases lay outside the gene matches. The CDR3 sequence is 15 residues long. Germline assignment: CDR1 DFQATT and CDR2 SNEGSKA (reference sequence). The CDR3 DNA reads TGCAGTGCTAGTAACGCGGGAGTGTGGACCGGGGAGCTGTTTTTT. It is translated as CSASNAGVWTGELFF.